The 2 T cell receptor beta chains presented below share a single source sample, sequenced in a study of spatial heterogeneity in lung cancer. These receptors' antigens are unknown. TCRdb redid the calling of the 5' RACE reads with MiXCR, one entry per CDR3 protein. The sample yields about 9,800 distinct CDR3 sequences, about 6% seen once. General study results and limits: One measure, the expanded intratumoral alpha and beta TCR count, tracked tumor mutation counts.

Time point: sample taken at primary tumor resection. The sequenced sample was lung tumor tissue, obtained at surgery. Source of these receptors: a male donor with early-stage non-small cell lung cancer.

This clonotype appeared many times. The J gene is TRBJ1-2, the V gene TRBV28; no clear D. Per germline, CDR1 MDHEN and CDR2 SYDVKM. This CDR3 has 12 amino acids. V was cut by 3 bases and J by 6 bases, with 8 bases left in between. The CDR3 loop reads CASSFIRNGYTF. For the CDR3, the DNA is TGTGCCAGCAGTTTTATCCGGAATGGCTACACCTTC.

The sample holds many counts of this clonotype. This chain links TRBV27 with TRBJ2-4; either TRBD1 or TRBD2 may fit D (5 bases each). This CDR3 is built from 16 residues. Germline V gene lookup returns CDR1 MNHEY and CDR2 SMNVEV (reference sequence). V gave up 8 bases and J gave up 0 bases, with 17 bases separating them. The CDR3 sequence: CASQPGTALAKNIQYF. The CDR3 nucleotides are TGTGCCAGCCAGCCTGGGACCGCACTAGCCAAAAACATTCAGTACTTC.